These 12 T cell receptor beta chains were sequenced from one sample in a study of shared clonotypes between healthy human individuals. Naivety among CD8 cells was defined by CD45RO negativity and positive CCR7 selection, thereby excluding terminally differentiated effector memory CD45RA+ cells. Generated by immunoSEQ multiplex PCR, the TCRdb table keeps only in-frame clones and is missing some. The table lists about 590,000 clones, around 95% of them singletons. The sequenced material came from naive CD8+ T cells sorted from blood. The receptors here all came from a woman between 25 and 40 years old in good health.

The J gene is TRBJ2-7, the V gene TRBV5-4; 9 bases map to TRBD1. The trim removed 2 bases at V and 5 bases at J, leaving 8 bases unmatched. The CDR3 consists of 15 residues. Germline CDR1 and CDR2: SGHNT and YYREEE (reference sequence). The CDR3 bases are TGTGCCAGCAGCTTAAACCGGGACAGGGTCCACGAGCAGTACTTC. Protein product: CASSLNRDRVHEQYF. Complete variable domain (other parts from reference TRBV5-4 and TRBJ2-7): ETGVTQSPTHLIKTRGQQVTLRCSSQSGHNTVSWYQQALGQGPQFIFQYYREEENGRGNFPPRFSGLQFPNYSSELNVNALELDDSALYLCASSLNRDRVHEQYFGPGTRLTVT.

Here the CDR3 reads CASSDPGQTYEQYF. Written as DNA, the CDR3 is TGTGCCAGCAGCGATCCGGGACAGACTTACGAGCAGTACTTC. The chain joins TRBV5-4 to TRBJ2-7; 7 positions match TRBD1. The V segment lost 4 bases and the J segment 4 bases; nucleotides outside the gene matches: 8. The CDR3 consists of 14 residues. CDR1 is SGHNT, CDR2 YYREEE, per germline (reference sequence).

The chain couples TRBV2 to TRBJ1-4; no reliable D call. Trimming pared 1 base from V and 8 bases from J, leaving 5 bases between. The length of the CDR3 is 12 residues. The germline gives CDR1 SNHLY, CDR2 FYNNEI. CDR3 in amino acids: CASSEGEEKLFF. The CDR3 DNA reads TGTGCCAGCAGTGAAGGGGAAGAAAAACTGTTTTTT.

The chain employs TRBV7-6 and TRBJ2-1; 9 bases agree with TRBD2. This CDR3 contains 16 residues. The germline V gene encodes CDR1 SGHVS and CDR2 FNYEAQ. V dropped 5 bases and J dropped 1; count of bases not matched to a gene: 6. CDR3 loop: CASSMPTSGSYNEQFF. The CDR3, as DNA: TGTGCCAGCAGCATGCCAACTAGCGGGTCCTACAATGAGCAGTTCTTC.

V gene TRBV5-1 combines with J gene TRBJ2-2; D not resolved. The V and J ends lost 2 bases and 2 bases respectively, with 10 bases between them. The CDR3 is made up of 15 amino acids. Germline CDR1 SGHRS, CDR2 YFSETQ. CDR3 in DNA: TGCGCCAGCAGCTTTGACCAATTAAACACCGGGGAGCTGTTTTTT. Residues: CASSFDQLNTGELFF.

This clone was counted a single time. The gene calls are TRBV6-5 and TRBJ1-4, with 9 bases lining up with TRBD1. The trim removed 4 bases at V and 5 bases at J, leaving 5 bases unmatched. The CDR3 covers 15 residues. Germline assignment: CDR1 MNHEY and CDR2 SVGAGI. The CDR3 coding sequence is TGTGCCAGCAGTTCCGGGACAGGGTCCAATGAAAAACTGTTTTTT. Its protein product is CASSSGTGSNEKLFF.

The chain has TRBV18 and TRBJ2-1, with no clear D. V was cut by 4 bases and J by 0 bases, with 25 bases left in between. The CDR3 has 20 amino acids. Per the germline V gene, CDR1 is KGHSH and CDR2 is LQKENI. Here the CDR3 DNA reads TGTGCCAGCTCACGCGCGCCTGTAGGGTCGATTTATGCCTCCTACAATGAGCAGTTCTTC. Protein product: CASSRAPVGSIYASYNEQFF.

The chain couples TRBV4-1 to TRBJ2-3; 11 positions match TRBD2. The junction had 6 bases not matched to a gene; V was cut back by 0 bases and J by 1 base. CDR3 length: 18 amino acids. Germline CDR1 is MGHRA and CDR2 is YSYEKL. The CDR3 reads CASSQEIGTSGRTDTQYF. The CDR3 DNA is TGCGCCAGCAGCCAAGAGATAGGGACTAGCGGCCGCACAGATACGCAGTATTTT.

The chain links TRBV5-8 to TRBJ1-1; 8 bases match TRBD1. CDR1 and CDR2 (germline): SGHTS, YDEGEE. The V segment lost 2 bases and the J segment 4 bases; nucleotides outside the gene matches: 4. This CDR3 contains 14 residues. This CDR3 is CASSFGQGGTEAFF. The DNA of the CDR3 is TGTGCCAGCAGCTTTGGACAGGGAGGCACTGAAGCTTTCTTT. The entire variable domain, with the rest obtained from reference TRBV5-8 and TRBJ1-1, is as follows: EAGVTQSPTHLIKTRGQQATLRCSPISGHTSVYWYQQALGLGLQFLLWYDEGEERNRGNFPPRFSGRQFPNYSSELNVNALELEDSALYLCASSFGQGGTEAFFGQGTRLTVV.

The chain carries TRBV7-8 and TRBJ2-1; D is perhaps TRBD1 (5 bases). Germline CDR1 is SGHVS and CDR2 is FQNEAQ. V was clipped by 5 bases and J by 9 bases, with 8 bases between them. CDR3 length: 11 residues. For the CDR3, the DNA is TGTGCCAGCAGCAGGGGCCCTGAGCAGTTCTTC. Protein product: CASSRGPEQFF.

This chain connects TRBV11-2 to TRBJ2-7; perhaps D is TRBD1 or TRBD2 (5 bases each). The CDR3 loop spans 14 amino acids. Germline-derived CDR1 and CDR2 are SGHAT and FQNNGV. Trimming took 3 bases from V and 3 from J, leaving 12 bases between them. The CDR3 sequence: CASSFGTTSYEQYF. The CDR3 DNA is TGTGCCAGCAGCTTCGGGACCACAAGCTACGAGCAGTACTTC.

The chain is built from TRBV2 and TRBJ2-1; D is perhaps TRBD2 (5 bases). The CDR3 is 14 amino acids. CDR1 and CDR2 from the germline V gene are SNHLY and FYNNEI. The V end was cut by 8 bases, the J end by 1 base, with 12 bases between. The CDR3 loop is CASPREKSYNEQFF. CDR3 sequence (DNA): TGTGCCAGCCCTAGGGAGAAGTCCTACAATGAGCAGTTCTTC.